This TCR beta chain was identified in a study of T cells in Graves' hyperthyroidism and ophthalmopathy. Study information: Before treatment of any kind, peripheral blood was taken at initial diagnosis.

RNA transcripts were the template for amplifying TCR beta CDR3 regions. An initial round of RT-PCR targeting the TCR CDR3 relied on the HTBI primer set. TCRdb reprocessed the multiplex PCR reads with MiXCR, giving one entry per CDR3 protein. The table includes roughly 100,000 distinct CDR3 sequences, approximately 50% detected once. General study results and limits: Blood also showed most of the thyroid clonotypes that were expanded above 0.001.

Using around 10 ml of fresh peripheral blood, PBMCs were prepared. About this clonotype: Its antigen remains unidentified. This may arise from a read error, as a much more abundant clone is one base away. This likely comes from a read error, as the CDR3 has no conserved phenylalanine or tryptophan at its end.

The ends lost 4 bases at V and 5 bases at J; junction bases unmatched: 5. There are 14 residues in the CDR3. Germline-derived CDR1 and CDR2 are LGHNT and FRNRAP. The sample consisted of blood. The chain joins TRBV12-5 to TRBJ1-2; 9 positions agree with TRBD1. The source of this sequence is a man aged 35 to 55 with Graves' hyperthyroidism. Written as DNA, the CDR3 is TGTGCTAGTGGTTCCGGGACAGGGCAGTATGGCTACACCTCC. Encoded protein: CASGSGTGQYGYTS.